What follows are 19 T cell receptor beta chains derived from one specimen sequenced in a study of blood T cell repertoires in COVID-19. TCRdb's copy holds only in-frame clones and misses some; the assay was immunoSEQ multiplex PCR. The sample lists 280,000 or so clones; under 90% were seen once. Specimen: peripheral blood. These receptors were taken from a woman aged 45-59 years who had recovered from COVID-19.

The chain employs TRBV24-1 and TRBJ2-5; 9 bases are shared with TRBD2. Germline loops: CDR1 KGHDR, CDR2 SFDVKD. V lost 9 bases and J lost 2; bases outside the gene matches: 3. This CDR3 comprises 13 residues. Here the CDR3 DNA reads TGTGCCACCCTAGCGGGAAATCAAGAGACCCAGTACTTC. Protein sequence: CATLAGNQETQYF.

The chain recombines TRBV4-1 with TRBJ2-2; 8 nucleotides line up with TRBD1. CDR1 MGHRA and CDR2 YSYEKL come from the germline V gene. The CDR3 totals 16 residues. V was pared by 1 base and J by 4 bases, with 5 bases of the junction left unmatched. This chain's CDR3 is CASSQVTTGGTGELFF. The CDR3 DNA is TGCGCCAGCAGCCAAGTCACAACAGGGGGCACCGGGGAGCTGTTTTTT.

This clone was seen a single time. CDR3 DNA sequence: TGTGCCAGCAGTAAACTAGCGGGAGGACTCTCTGCTAGCACAGATACGCAGTATTTT. It is translated as CASSKLAGGLSASTDTQYF. This chain joins TRBV27 and TRBJ2-3; 12 nucleotides agree with TRBD2. CDR1 is MNHEY, CDR2 SMNVEV, per germline (reference sequence). The V segment lost 5 bases and the J segment 0 bases; nucleotides outside the gene matches: 12. The CDR3 extends over 19 amino acids.

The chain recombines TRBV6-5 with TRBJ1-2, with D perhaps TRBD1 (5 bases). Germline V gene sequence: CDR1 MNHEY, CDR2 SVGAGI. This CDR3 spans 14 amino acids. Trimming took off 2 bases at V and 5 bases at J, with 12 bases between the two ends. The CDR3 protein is CASSYSLTEYGYTF. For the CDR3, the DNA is TGTGCCAGCAGTTACAGCTTGACAGAGTATGGCTACACCTTC.

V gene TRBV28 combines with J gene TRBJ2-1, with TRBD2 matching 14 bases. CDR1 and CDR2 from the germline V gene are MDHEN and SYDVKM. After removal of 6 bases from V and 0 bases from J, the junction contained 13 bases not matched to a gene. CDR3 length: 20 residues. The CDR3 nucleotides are TGTGCCAGCAGCCAACCCCCGGGACTAGCGGGGGACCACTCCTACAATGAGCAGTTCTTC. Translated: CASSQPPGLAGDHSYNEQFF.

CDR3 sequence (DNA): TGTGCCAGCAGCTTGGGATCGAGGACAGGGGCTTATGGCTACACCTTC. Protein: CASSLGSRTGAYGYTF. The chain has TRBV5-4 and TRBJ1-2; TRBD1 matches at 9 bases. There are 16 residues in the CDR3. The germline V gene has CDR1 SGHNT and CDR2 YYREEE (reference sequence). The V segment lost 0 bases and the J segment 5 bases; nucleotides outside the gene matches: 8.

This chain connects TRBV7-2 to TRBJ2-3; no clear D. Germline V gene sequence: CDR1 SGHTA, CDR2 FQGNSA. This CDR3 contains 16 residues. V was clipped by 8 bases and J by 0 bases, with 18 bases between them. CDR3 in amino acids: CASHLSPLWSTDTQYF. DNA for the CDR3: TGTGCCAGCCACCTATCGCCCCTCTGGAGCACAGATACGCAGTATTTT.

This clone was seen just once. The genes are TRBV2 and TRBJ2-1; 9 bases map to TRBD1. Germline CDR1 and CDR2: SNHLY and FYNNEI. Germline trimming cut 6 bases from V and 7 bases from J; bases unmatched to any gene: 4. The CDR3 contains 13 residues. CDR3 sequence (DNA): TGTGCCAGCAGAAGGACAGGGGTGAATGAGCAGTTCTTC. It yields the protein CASRRTGVNEQFF.

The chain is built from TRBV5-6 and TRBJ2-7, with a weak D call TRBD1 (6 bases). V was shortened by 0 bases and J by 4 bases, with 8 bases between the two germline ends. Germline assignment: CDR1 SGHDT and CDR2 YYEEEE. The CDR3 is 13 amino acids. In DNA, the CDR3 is TGTGCCAGCAGCTTGGTCCAGGGGTACGAGCAGTACTTC. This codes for CASSLVQGYEQYF.

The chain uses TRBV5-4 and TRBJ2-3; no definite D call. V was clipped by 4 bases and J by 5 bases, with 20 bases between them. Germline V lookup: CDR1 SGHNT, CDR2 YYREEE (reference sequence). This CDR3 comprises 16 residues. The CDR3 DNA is TGTGCCAGCAGCCCCTCCCATGAGACCACGGGAGATACGCAGTATTTT. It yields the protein CASSPSHETTGDTQYF. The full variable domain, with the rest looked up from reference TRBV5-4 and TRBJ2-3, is ETGVTQSPTHLIKTRGQQVTLRCSSQSGHNTVSWYQQALGQGPQFIFQYYREEENGRGNFPPRFSGLQFPNYSSELNVNALELDDSALYLCASSPSHETTGDTQYFGPGTRLTVL.

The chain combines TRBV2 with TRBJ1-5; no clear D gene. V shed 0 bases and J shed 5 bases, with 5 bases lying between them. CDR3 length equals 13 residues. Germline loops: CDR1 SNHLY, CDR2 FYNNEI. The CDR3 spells CASSEAGYQPQHF. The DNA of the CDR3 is TGTGCCAGCAGTGAAGCCGGGTATCAGCCCCAGCATTTT.

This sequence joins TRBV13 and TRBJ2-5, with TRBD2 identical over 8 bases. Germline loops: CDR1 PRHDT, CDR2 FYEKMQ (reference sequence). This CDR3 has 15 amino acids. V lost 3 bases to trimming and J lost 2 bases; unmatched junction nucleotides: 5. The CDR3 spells CASSLRTSGQETQYF. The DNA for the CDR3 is TGTGCCAGCAGCTTGAGAACTAGCGGACAAGAGACCCAGTACTTC. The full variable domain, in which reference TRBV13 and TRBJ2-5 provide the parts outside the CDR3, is AAGVIQSPRHLIKEKRETATLKCYPIPRHDTVYWYQQGPGQDPQFLISFYEKMQSDKGSIPDRFSAQQFSDYHSELNMSSLELGDSALYFCASSLRTSGQETQYFGPGTRLLVL.

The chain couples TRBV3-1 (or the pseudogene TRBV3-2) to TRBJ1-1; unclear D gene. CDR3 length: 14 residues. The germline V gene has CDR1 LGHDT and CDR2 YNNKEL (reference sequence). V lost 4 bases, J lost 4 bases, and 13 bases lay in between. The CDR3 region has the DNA TGTGCCAGCAGCCGGTTTGAGGGTTTCACTGAAGCTTTCTTT. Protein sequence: CASSRFEGFTEAFF.

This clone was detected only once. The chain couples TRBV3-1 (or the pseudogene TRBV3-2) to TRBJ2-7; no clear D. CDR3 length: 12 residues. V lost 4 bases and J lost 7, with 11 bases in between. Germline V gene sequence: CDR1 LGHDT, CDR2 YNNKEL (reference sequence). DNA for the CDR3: TGTGCCAGCAGCCCTTCCTCTCGTGAGCAGTACTTC. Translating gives CASSPSSREQYF.

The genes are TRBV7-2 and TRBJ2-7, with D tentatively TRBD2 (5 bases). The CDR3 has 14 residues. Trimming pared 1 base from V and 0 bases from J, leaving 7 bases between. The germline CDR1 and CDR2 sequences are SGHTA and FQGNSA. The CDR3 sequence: CASSLDGNSYEQYF. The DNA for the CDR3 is TGTGCCAGCAGCTTAGACGGGAACTCCTACGAGCAGTACTTC.

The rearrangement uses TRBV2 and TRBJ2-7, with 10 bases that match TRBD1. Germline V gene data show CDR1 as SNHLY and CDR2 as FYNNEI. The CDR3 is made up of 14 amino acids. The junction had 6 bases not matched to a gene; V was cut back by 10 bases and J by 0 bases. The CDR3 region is CANSRQGASYEQYF. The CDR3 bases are TGTGCCAACTCGAGACAGGGGGCCTCCTACGAGCAGTACTTC.

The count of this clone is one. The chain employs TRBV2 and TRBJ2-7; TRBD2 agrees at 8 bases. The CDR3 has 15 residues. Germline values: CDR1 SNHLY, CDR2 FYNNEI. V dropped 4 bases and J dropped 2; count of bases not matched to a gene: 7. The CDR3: CASSGSSGATYEQYF. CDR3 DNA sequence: TGTGCCAGCAGTGGGAGTAGCGGGGCCACCTACGAGCAGTACTTC.

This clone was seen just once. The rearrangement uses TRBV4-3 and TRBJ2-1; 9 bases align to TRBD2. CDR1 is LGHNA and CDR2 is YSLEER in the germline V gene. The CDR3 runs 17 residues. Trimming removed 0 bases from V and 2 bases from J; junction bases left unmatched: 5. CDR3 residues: CASSQDPLAGPYNEQFF. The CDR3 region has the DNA TGCGCCAGCAGCCAAGATCCCCTAGCGGGACCCTACAATGAGCAGTTCTTC.

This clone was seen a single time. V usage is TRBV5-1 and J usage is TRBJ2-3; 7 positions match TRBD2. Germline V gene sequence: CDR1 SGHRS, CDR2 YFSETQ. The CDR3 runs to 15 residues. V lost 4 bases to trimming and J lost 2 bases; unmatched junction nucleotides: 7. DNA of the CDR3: TGCGCCAGCAGCCCCACTAGCGATTACACAGATACGCAGTATTTT. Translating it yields CASSPTSDYTDTQYF.